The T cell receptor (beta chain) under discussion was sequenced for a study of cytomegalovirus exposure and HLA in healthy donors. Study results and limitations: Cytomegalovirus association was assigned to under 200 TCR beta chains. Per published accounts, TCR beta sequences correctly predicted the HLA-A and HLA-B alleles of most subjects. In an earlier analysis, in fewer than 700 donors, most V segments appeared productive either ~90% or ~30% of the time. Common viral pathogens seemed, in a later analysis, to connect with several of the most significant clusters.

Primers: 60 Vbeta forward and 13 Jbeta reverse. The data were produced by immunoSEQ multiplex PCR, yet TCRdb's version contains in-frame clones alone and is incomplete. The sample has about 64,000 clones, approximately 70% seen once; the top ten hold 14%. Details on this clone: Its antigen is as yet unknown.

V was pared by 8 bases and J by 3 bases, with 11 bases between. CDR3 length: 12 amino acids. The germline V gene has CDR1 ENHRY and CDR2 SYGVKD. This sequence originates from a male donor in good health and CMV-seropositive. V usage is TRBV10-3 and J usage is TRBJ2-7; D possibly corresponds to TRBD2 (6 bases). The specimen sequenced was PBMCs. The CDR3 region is CAISEGIYEQYF. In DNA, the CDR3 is TGTGCCATCTCGGAGGGAATCTACGAGCAGTACTTC.